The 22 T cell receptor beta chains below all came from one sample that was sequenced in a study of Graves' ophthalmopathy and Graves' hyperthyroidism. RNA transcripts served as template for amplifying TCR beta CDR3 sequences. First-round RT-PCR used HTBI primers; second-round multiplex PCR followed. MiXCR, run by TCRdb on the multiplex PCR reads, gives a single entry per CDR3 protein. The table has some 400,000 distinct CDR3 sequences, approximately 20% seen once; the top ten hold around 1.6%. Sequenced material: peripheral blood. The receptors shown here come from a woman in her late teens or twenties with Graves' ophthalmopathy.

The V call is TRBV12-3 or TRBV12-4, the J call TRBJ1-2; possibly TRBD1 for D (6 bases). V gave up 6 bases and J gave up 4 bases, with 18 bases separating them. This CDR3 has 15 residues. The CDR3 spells CASSGGGTKGYGYTF. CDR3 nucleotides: TGTGCCAGCAGCGGAGGGGGGACTAAGGGCTATGGCTACACCTTC.

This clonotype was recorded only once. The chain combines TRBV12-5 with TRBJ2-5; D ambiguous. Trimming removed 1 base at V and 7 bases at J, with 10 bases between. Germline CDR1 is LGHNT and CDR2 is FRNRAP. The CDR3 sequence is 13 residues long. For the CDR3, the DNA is TGTGCTAGTGGTTTGGACGGGCTGGGGACCCAGTACTTC. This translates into CASGLDGLGTQYF.

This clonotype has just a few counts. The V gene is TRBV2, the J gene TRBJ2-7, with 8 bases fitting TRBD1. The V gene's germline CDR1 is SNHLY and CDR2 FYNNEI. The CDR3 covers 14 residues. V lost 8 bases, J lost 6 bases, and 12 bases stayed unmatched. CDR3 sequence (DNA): TGTGCCAGCCTCCGGACAGGGTTTCCGATCGAGCAGTACTTC. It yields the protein CASLRTGFPIEQYF.

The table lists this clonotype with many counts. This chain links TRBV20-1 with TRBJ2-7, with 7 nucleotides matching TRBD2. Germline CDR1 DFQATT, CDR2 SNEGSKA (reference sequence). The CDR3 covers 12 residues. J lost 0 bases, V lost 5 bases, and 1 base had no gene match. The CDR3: CSAGRASYEQYF. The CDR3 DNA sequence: TGCAGTGCTGGGAGGGCCTCCTACGAGCAGTACTTC.

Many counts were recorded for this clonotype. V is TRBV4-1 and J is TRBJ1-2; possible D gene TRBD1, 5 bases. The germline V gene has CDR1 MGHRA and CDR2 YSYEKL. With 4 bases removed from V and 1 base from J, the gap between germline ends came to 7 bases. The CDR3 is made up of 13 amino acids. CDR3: CASSRDGNYGYTF. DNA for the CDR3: TGCGCCAGCAGCCGGGACGGTAACTATGGCTACACCTTC.

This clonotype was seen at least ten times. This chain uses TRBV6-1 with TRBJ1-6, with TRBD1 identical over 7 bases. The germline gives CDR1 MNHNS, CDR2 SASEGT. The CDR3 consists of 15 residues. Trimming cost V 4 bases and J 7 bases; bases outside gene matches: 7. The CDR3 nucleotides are TGTGCCAGCAGTGCCCAGACAGGGTTAAATTCACCCCTCCACTTT. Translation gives CASSAQTGLNSPLHF.

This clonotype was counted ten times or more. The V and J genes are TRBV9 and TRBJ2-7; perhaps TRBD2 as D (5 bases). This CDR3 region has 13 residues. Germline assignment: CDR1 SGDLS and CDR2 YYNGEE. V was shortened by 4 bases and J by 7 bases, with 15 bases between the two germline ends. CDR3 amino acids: CASSLYRTSEQYF. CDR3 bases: TGTGCCAGCAGCCTTTATCGGACTTCTGAGCAGTACTTC.

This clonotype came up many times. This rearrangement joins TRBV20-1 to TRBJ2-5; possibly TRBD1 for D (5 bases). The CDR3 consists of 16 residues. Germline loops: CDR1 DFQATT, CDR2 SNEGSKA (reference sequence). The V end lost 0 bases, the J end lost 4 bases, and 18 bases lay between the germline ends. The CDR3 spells CSARDPLGVKGETQYF. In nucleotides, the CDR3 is TGCAGTGCTAGAGATCCTTTAGGGGTTAAGGGAGAGACCCAGTACTTC.

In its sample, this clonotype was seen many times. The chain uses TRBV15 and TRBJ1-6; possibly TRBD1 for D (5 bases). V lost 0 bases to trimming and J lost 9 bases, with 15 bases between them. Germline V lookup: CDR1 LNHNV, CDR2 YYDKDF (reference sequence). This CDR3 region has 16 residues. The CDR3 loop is CATSREGDRRGSPLHF. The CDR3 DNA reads TGTGCCACCAGCAGAGAGGGGGACCGAAGGGGTTCACCCCTCCACTTT.

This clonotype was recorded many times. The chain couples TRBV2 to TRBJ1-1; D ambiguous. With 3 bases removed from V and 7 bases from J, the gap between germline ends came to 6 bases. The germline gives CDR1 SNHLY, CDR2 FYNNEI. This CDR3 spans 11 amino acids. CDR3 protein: CASSEMYEAFF. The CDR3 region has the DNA TGTGCCAGCAGTGAGATGTATGAAGCTTTCTTT.

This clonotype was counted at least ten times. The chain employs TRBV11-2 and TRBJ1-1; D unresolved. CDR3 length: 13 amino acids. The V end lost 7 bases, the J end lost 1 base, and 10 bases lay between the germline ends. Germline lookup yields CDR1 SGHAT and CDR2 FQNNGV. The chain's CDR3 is CASTFFGNTEAFF. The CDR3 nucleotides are TGTGCCAGCACCTTTTTCGGGAACACTGAAGCTTTCTTT.

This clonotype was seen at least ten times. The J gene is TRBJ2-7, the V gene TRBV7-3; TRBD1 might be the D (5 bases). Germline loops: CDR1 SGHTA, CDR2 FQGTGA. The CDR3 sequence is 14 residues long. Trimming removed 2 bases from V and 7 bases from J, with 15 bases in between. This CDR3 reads CASSLVSASGEQYF. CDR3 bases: TGTGCCAGCAGCTTAGTCTCCGCCTCAGGGGAGCAGTACTTC.

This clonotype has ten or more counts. CDR3 protein: CASSTPGTGVYEQYF. Written as DNA, the CDR3 is TGTGCCAGTAGTACCCCTGGGACAGGCGTCTACGAGCAGTACTTC. The chain recombines TRBV19 with TRBJ2-7; 8 bases line up with TRBD1. The ends lost 4 bases at V and 3 bases at J; junction bases unmatched: 8. There are 15 residues in the CDR3. The germline gives CDR1 LNHDA, CDR2 SQIVND (reference sequence).

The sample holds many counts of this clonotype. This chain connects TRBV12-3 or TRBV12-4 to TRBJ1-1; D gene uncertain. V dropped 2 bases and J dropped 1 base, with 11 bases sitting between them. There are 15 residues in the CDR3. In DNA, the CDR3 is TGTGCCAGCAGTTTATTTGGCCGGCAGAACACTGAAGCTTTCTTT. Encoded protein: CASSLFGRQNTEAFF.

CDR3 bases: TGTGCCACCAGTGATCCGTCACAGGGGAAAGAGACCCAGTACTTC. Protein product: CATSDPSQGKETQYF. V and J are TRBV24-1 and TRBJ2-5; 7 bases are shared with TRBD1. V shed 3 bases, J shed 3 bases, and the junction held 6 bases outside the gene matches. Germline assignment: CDR1 KGHDR and CDR2 SFDVKD. CDR3 length equals 15 residues.

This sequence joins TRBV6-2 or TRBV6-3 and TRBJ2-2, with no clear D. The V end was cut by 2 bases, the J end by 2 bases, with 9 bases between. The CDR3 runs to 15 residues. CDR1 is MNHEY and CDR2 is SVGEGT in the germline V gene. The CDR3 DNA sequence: TGTGCCAGCAGTTACGACGGACCAAACACCGGGGAGCTGTTTTTT. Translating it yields CASSYDGPNTGELFF.

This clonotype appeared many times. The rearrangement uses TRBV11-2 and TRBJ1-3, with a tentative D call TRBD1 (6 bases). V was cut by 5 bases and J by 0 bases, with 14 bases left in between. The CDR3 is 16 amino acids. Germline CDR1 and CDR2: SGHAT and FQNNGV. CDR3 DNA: TGTGCCAGCAGCGTTTACAGGGCCAACTCTGGAAACACCATATATTTT. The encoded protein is CASSVYRANSGNTIYF.

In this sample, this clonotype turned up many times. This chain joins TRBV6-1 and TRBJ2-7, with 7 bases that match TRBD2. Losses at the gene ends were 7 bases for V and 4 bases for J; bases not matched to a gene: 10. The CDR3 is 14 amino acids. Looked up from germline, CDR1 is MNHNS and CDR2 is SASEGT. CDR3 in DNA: TGTGCCAGCACACGCCCCGGGGGGTCTTACGAGCAGTACTTC. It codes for CASTRPGGSYEQYF.

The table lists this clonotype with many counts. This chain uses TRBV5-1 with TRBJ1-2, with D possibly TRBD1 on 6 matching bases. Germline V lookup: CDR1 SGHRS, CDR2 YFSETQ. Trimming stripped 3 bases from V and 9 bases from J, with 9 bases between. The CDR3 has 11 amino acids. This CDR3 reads CASSYRDSYTF. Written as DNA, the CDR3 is TGCGCCAGCAGCTACAGGGATAGCTACACCTTC.

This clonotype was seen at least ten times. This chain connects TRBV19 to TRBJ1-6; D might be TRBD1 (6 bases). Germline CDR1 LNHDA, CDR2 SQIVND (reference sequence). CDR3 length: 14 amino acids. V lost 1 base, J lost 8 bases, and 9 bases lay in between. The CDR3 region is CASSIVGGHSPLHF. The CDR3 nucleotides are TGTGCCAGTAGTATAGTGGGGGGGCATTCACCCCTCCACTTT.

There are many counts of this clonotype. CDR3 nucleotide sequence: TGTGCCAGCAGGGCCGGGACAGGGGTCGGTGAAGAGACCCAGTACTTC. Protein sequence: CASRAGTGVGEETQYF. This chain joins TRBV27 and TRBJ2-5; 10 positions agree with TRBD1. Germline V CDR1 and CDR2: MNHEY, SMNVEV (reference sequence). The CDR3 loop spans 16 amino acids. V was pared by 6 bases and J by 3 bases, with 10 bases of the junction left unmatched.

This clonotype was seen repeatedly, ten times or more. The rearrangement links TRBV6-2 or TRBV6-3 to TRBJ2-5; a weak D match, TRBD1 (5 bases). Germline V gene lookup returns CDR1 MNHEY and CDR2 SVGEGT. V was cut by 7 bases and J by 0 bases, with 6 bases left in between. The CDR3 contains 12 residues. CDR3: CASNRYQETQYF. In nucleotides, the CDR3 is TGTGCCAGCAACAGGTACCAAGAGACCCAGTACTTC.